The present T cell receptor (beta chain) was sequenced within a study of cytomegalovirus exposure and HLA in healthy donors (dated by TCRdb to the late 2010s). Study-level background: An earlier analysis of several hundred of the donors reported roughly 270 Gb of sequence data and 100 million to 130 million unique TCR beta sequences from about 200 million T cells. An early release covering about 600 HLA-typed donors comprised 250 to 350 gigabases of sequencing data and 85 million to 100 million unique TCR sequences. Of the 350 to 450 genotyped donors, 70% to 90% were placed in the genetic ancestry cluster associated with self-reported Caucasian donors. The study aimed to test whether signatures of past pathogen exposure could be identified by cataloging public T cell receptors. The study profiled the T cell repertoires of some 610 subjects by immunosequencing and related them to cytomegalovirus serostatus. A separate validation cohort of 100 to 150 different subjects was used in addition to the roughly 700-subject first cohort. To predict cytomegalovirus infection status, the study brought together high-throughput TCR immunosequencing, statistical association of individual TCRs with disease status, and machine learning. To study patterns of TCR occurrence, a later analysis re-analyzed previously published TCR beta repertoires from several hundred donors and added high-resolution HLA genotyping. In the later analysis, no new phenotypic data were used to find candidate immune exposures; instead, reliance was placed on TCR beta sequences and their occurrence across donors. In an earlier analysis of a few hundred of the donors, high-throughput TCR beta sequencing was used to judge whether each TCR beta V gene segment behaved as functional or pseudogenic. Donor age, sex, ethnicity and CMV serostatus were compiled together with the repertoire data. Genome-wide SNP genotypes for about three fifths of the roughly 700 donors were used in a later genetic analysis, which treated that subset as a discovery cohort. All discovery cohort repertoires had been generated using a single sequencing platform. HLA typing included class I and class II loci at four-digit resolution. Typing coverage differed by locus: A, B, C, DRB1 and DQB1 were typed in roughly 620-630 donors, DQA1 in 522, DPA1 in 600 to 610, and DPB1 in 450 to 480. Roughly five DR-DQ haplotypes were handled as single units for association and clustering because linkage in the cohort was strong. Across some 400 genotyped donors of the cohort, an average of 235,054 unique TCR beta nucleotide sequences per donor were sequenced, and approximately 17% of those sequences were non-productive. Overall results and qualifications from the work: In a later genetic analysis, fewer N-insertions in productive TCRs were reported among donors in an Asian-associated ancestry cluster than the 666-donor mean. Because HLA typing was missing for some donors at each locus, association tests included only the typed subset. CMV serostatus was the only immune exposure information available for the cohort. Broadly in line with IMGT annotations, most TCR beta V segments showed up in productive rearrangements about 87% or about 30% of the time in an earlier analysis of 450 to 750 of the donors. A later analysis found that HLA-associated TCR beta chains were more clonally expanded and had lower generation probabilities than equally common non-associated chains. A later analysis reported that several top co-occurrence clusters appeared linked to parvovirus B19, influenza, CMV and Epstein-Barr virus. Only TCR beta chains were sequenced in this cohort, and the absence of alpha or paired-chain data limited detectable features. Linkage disequilibrium might explain the correlated functional status among segregating V segments, but an unknown experimental factor could not be excluded. Because counts were too low, roughly 16 rarely observed V segments, including chromosome 9 orphons, were left out of the earlier analysis of approximately 500 of the donors. The authors suggested that the approach could potentially be extended to other disease states and immunological phenotypes. A further reported finding was that TCR beta sequences accurately predicted the HLA-A and HLA-B alleles for most subjects in the first cohort. In a later genetic analysis, a missense DCLRE1C variant was associated with V-gene and J-gene trimming of TCR beta chains, and the association was replicated in an independent cohort. A later analysis found that most CMV-associated TCR beta chains appeared HLA-restricted, with HLA associations seemingly driven largely by CMV exposure. When HLA alleles, especially DR and DQ, strongly co-occurred, TCR associations were difficult to assign to individual alleles. Most TCR sequences were seen in very few donors, while some public TCRs were found in many individuals. A few of the identified cytomegalovirus-associated TCR beta chains were confirmed in vitro to be specific for cytomegalovirus antigens. The study gave a list of about 160 TCR beta chains associated with cytomegalovirus. Roughly uniform sequencing depth across donors was assumed in presence/absence analyses, although this assumption may not hold. At a false discovery rate of 0.05, a later analysis linked under 20,000 TCR beta sequences to specific HLA alleles. A later analysis found that TCR association rates varied across HLA loci, with DRB1 alleles showing the most associated TCRs and HLA-C alleles the fewest. In both the original and validation cohorts, the classifier was reported to diagnose cytomegalovirus status with high specificity and sensitivity. Some IMGT-functional V segments, including TRBV6-2 and TRBV6-3, could not be told apart with the 87-base-pair reads, so those segments were excluded. A group of highly shared sequence variants was considered likely to be a technical artifact of the sequencing pipeline.

Library preparation employed the immunoSEQ multiplex PCR assay. For the multiplex PCR, a mixture combining 60 forward primers for TCR Vbeta segments and 13 reverse primers for TCR Jbeta segments was used. The CDR3 region of rearranged TCR beta genes was amplified from genomic DNA with a multiplex PCR assay. The amplified TCR beta libraries were sequenced on the Illumina HiSeq System as 87-base-pair reads. Under the source paper's analysis protocol: In a later analysis, roughly 80 million unique TCR beta chains were counted across the approximately 670 repertoires, and roughly 9.9 million of these chains were shared by at least two donors. A nearest-neighbor algorithm error-corrected the raw reads and collapsed the reads into unique sequences, merging closely related sequences to remove PCR and sequencing errors. CDR3 sequences were aligned to IMGT reference sequences to assign V, D and J gene segments. For a sequence to be retained, a match of at least six nucleotides was required to both a V gene segment and a J gene segment. A rearrangement counted as productive if the CDR3 had no stop codons and remained in frame with V and J, and every other rearrangement counted as non-productive. CDR3 was defined according to IMGT convention as the region running from the second conserved V-encoded cysteine to the conserved J-encoded phenylalanine. The earlier analysis of roughly 590 of the donors excluded any sequence lacking an unambiguous match to a single V gene segment. An earlier analysis of approximately 590 of the donors called V segments functional above 56.7% productive rearrangements and segregating when the between-donor standard deviation exceeded 5%. A statistical classification framework was built to diagnose cytomegalovirus status from the catalog of TCR beta chain sequences. V and J gene assignment, in a later analysis, came from comparing TCR nucleotide sequences with IMGT/GENE-DB human TR gene sequences. In a later analysis, CDR3 sequences and most-parsimonious VDJ recombination scenarios were assigned using the TCRdist pipeline. A later analysis defined each TCR beta chain by its CDR3 amino acid sequence plus V-gene family, and excluded reads lacking a unique V-gene family. A later analysis removed 600 or so highly shared, low-generation-probability nucleotide sequences to deal with suspected cross-contamination and a sequencing artifact. In a later analysis, a clonal expansion index was calculated for each public chain from normalized within-repertoire ranks of inferred template counts. A later analysis computed generation probabilities with a VDJ recombination model fitted to out-of-frame rearrangements, and checked the results against IGoR. In a later analysis, TCR-TCR, TCR-HLA and TCR-CMV co-occurrence was scored with hypergeometric tests, and a repertoire-size bias correction was applied to TCR pairs. A later analysis estimated false discovery rates by permuting HLA or CMV assignments 20 times. In a later analysis, co-occurring TCRs were grouped using DBSCAN, with TCRdist sequence similarity added in when clustering inside HLA-allele-positive subsets. For co-occurrence clustering, repertoires with fewer than 30,000 or more than 120,000 public chains were excluded, along with four or five repertoires with anomalous nucleotide sharing. The source is immuneACCESS, and TCRdb retained only in-frame sequences with V and J called. Part of the clones is not carried over; for the studies checked, unresolved V genes explain less than half of this, and the remainder is unexplained. That table gives V, J and clone size, and the DNA gave D and trimming. This sample holds 150,000 to 200,000 clones; 70% to 80% were observed only once. About 9.9% of the sample comes from the top ten.

Via the germline V gene (reference sequence), CDR1 is LNHDA and CDR2 SQIVND. The CDR3, cysteine through phenylalanine, is 14 amino acids long. This entry keeps only the CDR3 DNA: 42 bases, framed from base 1. V loses 4 bases, J loses 4 bases, and the germline ends lie 13 bases apart. The cohort comprised fewer than 750 healthy bone marrow donors. Cohort members were all nominally healthy when sampled, although unrecorded immune exposures were likely present. The donor tested CMV seropositive and was one of the 289 seropositive cohort members. Each donor provided a peripheral blood sample, and peripheral blood mononuclear cells were used for TCR beta sequencing. The Qiagen DNeasy Blood Extraction Kit was used to extract genomic DNA from the blood cell samples. For this clone: Its specific antigen is unknown. No clone much larger than this one lies a single base away; base qualities are absent.

The chain joins TRBV19 to TRBJ1-1; the D segment cannot be called with confidence. This TCR came from a man between 18 and 35 years old in good health and CMV-seropositive. The sequencing sample was made of PBMCs. The CDR3 region has the sequence CASSTPGQVTEAFF. The DNA sequence is as follows: TGTGCCAGTAGTACCCCCGGCCAGGTCACTGAAGCTTTCTTT.